Following are 14 T cell receptor beta chains from one sample sequenced in a study of human T cells and chemical hapten exposure. Time point noted: patch test 1, 2 weeks after DPC sensitization. Noted treatment: therapeutic diphenylcyclopropenone sensitization with weekly scalp DPC. The authors' total RNA extraction used unfractionated whole blood. TCRdb processed the RACE reads anew with MiXCR; each CDR3 protein has one entry. This table holds approximately 34,000 distinct CDR3 sequences, around 6.4% found once. The sequencing used whole blood, collected in connection with sensitization to the hapten diphenylcyclopropenone (DPC). These receptors were obtained from a young woman with alopecia areata. Some clones in this sample may be carry-over from other donors' samples.

This clonotype showed up just a few times. This chain uses TRBV4-3 with TRBJ2-2; 14 bases line up with TRBD2. This CDR3 has 17 amino acids. V gave up 7 bases and J gave up 5 bases; unmatched junction bases: 9. The V gene's germline CDR1 is LGHNA and CDR2 YSLEER. CDR3 sequence: CASTPGLAGAGTGELFF. Here the CDR3 DNA reads TGCGCCAGCACCCCGGGACTAGCGGGGGCGGGGACCGGGGAGCTGTTTTTT.

A remark on this clonotype: A read error may account for a junction end that differs from germline. This chain uses TRBV6-2 or TRBV6-3 with TRBJ1-5; a weak D match, TRBD1 (6 bases). Germline CDR1 and CDR2: MNHEY and SVGEGT. There are 18 residues in the CDR3. The chain's CDR3 is CASCYPHGGRLSNQPQHF. Written as DNA, the CDR3 is TGTGCCAGCTGTTACCCACACGGGGGGCGCTTGAGCAATCAGCCCCAGCATTTT.

This clonotype was counted a few times. The chain combines TRBV6-5 with TRBJ2-3, with TRBD1 as a possible D gene (5 bases). Deletions cut 0 bases from V and 3 bases from J, with 13 bases between. The CDR3 runs to 16 residues. CDR1 and CDR2 from the germline V gene are MNHEY and SVGAGI. DNA of the CDR3: TGTGCCAGCAGTTACTCGAGGTCAGGGATGACAGATACGCAGTATTTT. It codes for CASSYSRSGMTDTQYF.

This clonotype was detected only once. This chain uses TRBV5-1 with TRBJ2-2; possibly TRBD1 for D (6 bases). The CDR3 runs 16 residues. Trimming took 2 bases from V and 1 from J, leaving 12 bases between them. The germline V gene has CDR1 SGHRS and CDR2 YFSETQ. CDR3 coding DNA: TGCGCCAGCAGCTTCTCCGGGACAATGAACACCGGGGAGCTGTTTTTT. As protein: CASSFSGTMNTGELFF.

This clonotype was counted many times. The chain links TRBV6-2 or TRBV6-3 to TRBJ1-6, with TRBD1 matching over 7 bases. Trimming took 6 bases from V and 9 from J; bases not matched to a gene: 8. Germline V CDR1 and CDR2: MNHEY, SVGEGT. The CDR3 is 14 residues long. The CDR3 DNA follows: TGTGCCAGCAGCTGGACAGGATTCGGTTCACCCCTCCACTTT. This codes for CASSWTGFGSPLHF.

CDR3 nucleotide sequence: TGCGCCAGCAGCCACGGCGGGGGAACTGAGACCCAGTACTTC. This encodes CASSHGGGTETQYF. The chain employs TRBV4-3 and TRBJ2-5; 7 bases are shared with TRBD2. V lost 3 bases and J lost 5; bases outside the gene matches: 6. CDR1 LGHNA and CDR2 YSLEER come from the germline V gene. This CDR3 comprises 14 residues.

The chain combines TRBV29-1 with TRBJ1-1, with D possibly being TRBD1 (5 bases). V dropped 4 bases and J dropped 8 bases, with 11 bases sitting between them. The CDR3 loop spans 11 amino acids. CDR1 and CDR2 from the germline V gene are SQVTM and ANQGSEA. CDR3 in DNA: TGCAGCGTTGGAAATGGGGGGGAAGCTTTCTTT. It codes for CSVGNGGEAFF.

This clonotype showed up many times. This sequence joins TRBV6-5 and TRBJ1-6; D remains ambiguous. The V end was cut by 6 bases, the J end by 4 bases, with 4 bases between. The CDR3 runs 12 residues. Germline V gene lookup returns CDR1 MNHEY and CDR2 SVGAGI. In DNA form, the CDR3 reads TGTGCCAGCAGAGAGTATAATTCACCCCTCCACTTT. This sequence encodes CASREYNSPLHF.

This chain links TRBV6-5 with TRBJ2-7; 9 bases line up with TRBD1. CDR3 size: 16 residues. Trimming removed 6 bases from V and 0 bases from J; junction bases left unmatched: 9. Germline CDR1 reads MNHEY; CDR2 reads SVGAGI. The CDR3 reads CASRGTGTGSSYEQYF. As DNA, the CDR3 is TGTGCCAGCAGGGGTACCGGGACAGGGAGCTCCTACGAGCAGTACTTC.

This clonotype was detected a few times. V and J are TRBV30 and TRBJ1-1, with D unclear. The germline CDR1 and CDR2 sequences are GTSNPN and SVGIG (reference sequence). The CDR3 is made up of 15 amino acids. V was pared by 0 bases and J by 0 bases, with 11 bases between. The CDR3 bases are TGTGCCTGGAGTGTTGGCCCTAAGATGAACACTGAAGCTTTCTTT. Protein: CAWSVGPKMNTEAFF.

The sample holds a few counts of this clonotype. The CDR3, as DNA: TGTGCCATCAGTGCACAGGGCCCTGAAGCTTTCTTT. Protein product: CAISAQGPEAFF. The rearrangement uses TRBV10-3 and TRBJ1-1; D perhaps matches TRBD1 (6 bases). From germline, CDR1 is ENHRY and CDR2 SYGVKD. The CDR3 runs 12 residues. The V and J ends lost 4 bases and 6 bases respectively, with 9 bases between them.

The chain recombines TRBV20-1 with TRBJ1-6; D unresolved. V lost 1 base to trimming and J lost 3 bases, with 13 bases between them. The CDR3 sequence is 16 residues long. Germline assignment: CDR1 DFQATT and CDR2 SNEGSKA (reference sequence). CDR3 sequence: CSARGEEGGYNSPLHF. The DNA of the CDR3 is TGCAGTGCTAGAGGCGAGGAGGGCGGCTATAATTCACCCCTCCACTTT.

This clonotype was seen many times. The gene calls are TRBV11-3 and TRBJ2-3; D is ambiguous. With 3 bases removed from V and 2 bases from J, the gap between germline ends came to 3 bases. The CDR3 extends over 12 amino acids. CDR1 SGHNT and CDR2 YENEEA come from the germline V gene. CDR3 loop: CASSFHTDTQYF. The CDR3 DNA follows: TGTGCCAGCAGCTTCCACACAGATACGCAGTATTTT.

This clonotype was detected ten times or more. The CDR3 DNA reads as TGTGCCAGCAGCTACTACTCTCCCGGGGGAAAAGAGACCCAGTACTTC. Residues: CASSYYSPGGKETQYF. The gene calls are TRBV12-3 or TRBV12-4 and TRBJ2-5, with D maybe TRBD2 (6 bases). V lost 6 bases to trimming and J lost 3 bases, with 20 bases between them. The CDR3 has 16 amino acids.